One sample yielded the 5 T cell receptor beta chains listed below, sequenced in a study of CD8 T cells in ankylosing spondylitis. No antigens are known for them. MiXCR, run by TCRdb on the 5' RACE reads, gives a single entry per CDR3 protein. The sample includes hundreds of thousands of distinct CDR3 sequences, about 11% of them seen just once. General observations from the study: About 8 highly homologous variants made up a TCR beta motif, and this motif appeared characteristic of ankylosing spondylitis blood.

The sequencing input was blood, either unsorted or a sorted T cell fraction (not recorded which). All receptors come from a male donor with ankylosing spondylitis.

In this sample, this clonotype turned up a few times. In DNA form, the CDR3 reads TGTGCCAGCAGCTCGAAGCGACTAGGGTGGAATACGCAGTATTTT. Amino acid sequence: CASSSKRLGWNTQYF. The chain joins TRBV7-9 to TRBJ2-3, with D maybe TRBD2 (6 bases). Per the germline V gene, CDR1 is SEHNR and CDR2 is FQNEAQ (reference sequence). Trimming removed 4 bases at V and 7 bases at J, with 18 bases between. The CDR3 contains 15 residues. Based on the CDR3 plus reference TRBV7-9 and TRBJ2-3, the full variable domain is DTGVSQNPRHKITKRGQNVTFRCDPISEHNRLYWYRQTLGQGPEFLTYFQNEAQLEKSRLLSDRFSAERPKGSFSTLEIQRTEQGDSAMYLCASSSKRLGWNTQYFGPGTRLTVL.

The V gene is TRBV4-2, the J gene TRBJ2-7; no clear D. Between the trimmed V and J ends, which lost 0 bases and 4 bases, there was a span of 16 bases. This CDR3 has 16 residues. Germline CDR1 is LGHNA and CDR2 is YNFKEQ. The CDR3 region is CASSQDLWAGLYEQYF. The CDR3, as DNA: TGTGCCAGCAGCCAAGATCTTTGGGCAGGATTATACGAGCAGTACTTC.

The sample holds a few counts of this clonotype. The CDR3 spells CASSPAHYEQYF. In nucleotides, the CDR3 is TGTGCCAGCTCACCGGCCCACTACGAGCAGTACTTC. J is TRBJ2-7 and V is TRBV18; D is unresolved. With 3 bases removed from V and 3 bases from J, the gap between germline ends came to 6 bases. There are 12 residues in the CDR3. CDR1 is KGHSH, CDR2 LQKENI, per germline.

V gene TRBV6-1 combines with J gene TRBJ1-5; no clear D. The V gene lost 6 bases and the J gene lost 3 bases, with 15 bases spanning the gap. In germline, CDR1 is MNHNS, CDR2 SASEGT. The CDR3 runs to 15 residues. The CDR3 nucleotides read TGTGCCAGCAGGGACTTTTGGGGAGTCAATCAGCCCCAGCATTTT. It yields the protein CASRDFWGVNQPQHF.

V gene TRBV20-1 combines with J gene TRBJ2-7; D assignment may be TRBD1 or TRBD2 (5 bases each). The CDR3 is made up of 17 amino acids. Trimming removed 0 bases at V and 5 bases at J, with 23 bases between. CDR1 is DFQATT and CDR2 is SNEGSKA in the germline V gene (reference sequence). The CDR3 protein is CSARDSGRRNYRDEQYF. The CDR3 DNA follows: TGCAGTGCTAGAGATTCGGGGCGGAGGAATTACCGGGACGAGCAGTACTTC.